A selection of T cell receptor beta chains follows, all from one sample in a study of vaccination and CD4 T cells after COVID-19. TCRdb used MiXCR to reprocess the PCR reads, holding one entry per CDR3 protein. Among 2,000 or so distinct CDR3 sequences, 46% were seen once, and the ten largest hold about 72%. No antigen is known for these receptors. Material for sequencing was CD4+ T cells from blood, cultured in vitro. The receptor source for this set is a human donor in good health. Each CDR3 is given with its conserved first and last residue. The D gene is left open where the match is weak. A clone size is listed for some rows: how often the clone was seen (once, few, many), or a class if it is expanded.

size	J	D	V	DNA	CDR3
.	TRBJ2-7	.	TRBV20-1	TGCAGTGCTAGAGATATGGGCCGCAGCTCCTACGAGCAGTACTTC	CSARDMGRSSYEQYF
few	TRBJ1-6	.	TRBV30	TGTGCCTGGAGTGCTACAGGAAATTCACCCCTCCACTTT	CAWSATGNSPLHF
.	TRBJ2-5	.	TRBV12-3/TRBV12-4	TGTGCCAGCAGTTTAGGGGTAATGCAAGAGACCCAGTACTTC	CASSLGVMQETQYF
.	TRBJ2-5	TRBD1	TRBV7-7	TGTGCCAGCAGCGGGCAACGTGGGACAGGGGAGGAGACCCAGTACTTC	CASSGQRGTGEETQYF
.	TRBJ2-2	TRBD1	TRBV28	TGTGCCAGCATACAGGGGGCAAACACCGGGGAGCTGTTTTTT	CASIQGANTGELFF
.	TRBJ1-1	.	TRBV28	TGTGCCAGCAGTTTATTCGGGACATACAACACTGAAGCTTTCTTT	CASSLFGTYNTEAFF
.	TRBJ2-4	.	TRBV20-1	TGCAGTGCTCGGATTTACGACAAAAACATTCAGTACTTC	CSARIYDKNIQYF
.	TRBJ1-1	.	TRBV11-3	TGTGCCAGCAGCCAAAGTCGTCAGGGCACTGAAGCTTTCTTT	CASSQSRQGTEAFF
.	TRBJ1-6	.	TRBV18	TGTGCCAGCTCACCACCGTTAAATTCACCCCTCCACTTT	CASSPPLNSPLHF
few	TRBJ2-7	.	TRBV7-9	TGTGCCAGCAGCTTAAGGGACGGAGCCTCCTACGAGCAGTACTTC	CASSLRDGASYEQYF
few	TRBJ2-1	TRBD1	TRBV20-1	TGCAGTGCCCCACACTTCGGACAGGGGGGACGTGAGCAGTTCTTC	CSAPHFGQGGREQFF
.	TRBJ2-5	.	TRBV28	TGTGCCAGCAGGTTACAGTCAGGGATAGGAGAGACCCAGTACTTC	CASRLQSGIGETQYF
hyperexpanded	TRBJ1-2	.	TRBV10-3	TGTGCCATCAGTGAGTCAGTTGGCTACACCTTC	CAISESVGYTF
.	TRBJ2-7	.	TRBV19	TGTGCCAGTAGTATCCGGCGGGTCCCCTACGAGCAGTACTTC	CASSIRRVPYEQYF
few	TRBJ1-2	.	TRBV5-1	TGCGCCAGCAGCTTGGTGAGGGAGAGCTACACCTTC	CASSLVRESYTF
.	TRBJ1-1	.	TRBV6-1	TGTGCCAGCAGTAACAACGGGAACACTGAAGCTTTCTTT	CASSNNGNTEAFF
few	TRBJ2-3	TRBD2	TRBV10-3	TGTGCCATCAGCGAGGCCCTTTCGCGGGGGGTAGATACGCAGTATTTT	CAISEALSRGVDTQYF
few	TRBJ1-6	.	TRBV28	TGTGCCAGCAGTTTATGGGTTAGGAGGGTCTCACCCCTCCACTTT	CASSLWVRRVSPLHF
.	TRBJ2-1	.	TRBV6-1	TGTGCCAGCAGTGAACTCCCATCCTACAATGAGCAGTTCTTC	CASSELPSYNEQFF
.	TRBJ1-5	.	TRBV19	TGTGCCAGTAGTATGGGACATCAGGGCAATCAGCCCCAGCATTTT	CASSMGHQGNQPQHF
few	TRBJ2-7	TRBD1	TRBV27	TGTGCCACCTCCGGGACAGGGGGCTACGAGCAGTACTTC	CATSGTGGYEQYF
few	TRBJ2-7	.	TRBV28	TGTGCCAGCAGTGCCACAGCGTACGAGGAGCAGTACTTC	CASSATAYEEQYF
.	TRBJ2-1	TRBD1	TRBV6-5	TGTGCCAGCAGTTACTCAGGGACAGGGGTGGATGAGCAGTTCTTC	CASSYSGTGVDEQFF
.	TRBJ1-6	.	TRBV19	TGTGCCAGTAGTAAAATGACTCTCACAGGACCCAATTCACCCCTCCACTTT	CASSKMTLTGPNSPLHF
few	TRBJ2-7	.	TRBV20-1	TGCAGTGCTAGTCGTCCGGAGACCTACGAGCAGTACTTC	CSASRPETYEQYF
few	TRBJ1-2	.	TRBV6-5	TGTGCCAGCAGTTACTCGGGGGGTGATCTCTACACCTTC	CASSYSGGDLYTF
few	TRBJ2-7	TRBD2	TRBV7-2	TGTGCCAGCAGCGTTACTAGCGGGAGTCCCGAGCAGTACTTC	CASSVTSGSPEQYF
.	TRBJ2-1	TRBD2	TRBV19	TGTGCCAGTAGTATGAGCGGGAGGGGAGACTACAATGAGCAGTTCTTC	CASSMSGRGDYNEQFF
.	TRBJ2-7	.	TRBV9	TGTGCCAGCAGCTTCGGGGCTTCCTCCTACGAGCAGTACTTC	CASSFGASSYEQYF
.	TRBJ2-7	.	TRBV4-1	TGCGCCAGCAGCCAGTTTTCCCGCATTGTGGGCCTCTCCTACGAGCAGTACTTC	CASSQFSRIVGLSYEQYF
.	TRBJ1-1	.	TRBV12-3/TRBV12-4	TGTGCCAGCAGTTTAGTTGGTGGAGCTTTCTTT	CASSLVGGAFF
.	TRBJ2-3	TRBD2	TRBV18	TGTGCCAGCTCACCAGGGAGGGCCGCGCCGTATACGCAGTATTTT	CASSPGRAAPYTQYF
.	TRBJ1-1	.	TRBV7-8	TGTGCCAGCAGCAAGCTGACAGCCATGAACACTGAAGCTTTCTTT	CASSKLTAMNTEAFF
.	TRBJ1-4	.	TRBV7-9	TGTGCCAGCAGCTTAGCTGGGGGCAATGAAAAACTGTTTTTT	CASSLAGGNEKLFF
few	TRBJ1-6	.	TRBV20-1	TGCAGTGCTAGTGCCGGGGGACCGGTTTCACCCCTCCACTTT	CSASAGGPVSPLHF
.	TRBJ2-2	.	TRBV19	TGTGCCAGTAGTATCGAGCTCACCGGGGAGCTGTTTTTT	CASSIELTGELFF
few	TRBJ2-5	.	TRBV7-2	TGTGCCAGCAGCTTAGATGGTGTGTCCGGGGGCCAAGAGACCCAGTACTTC	CASSLDGVSGGQETQYF
.	TRBJ1-2	TRBD1	TRBV20-1	TGCAGTGCTATAGGACAGGGGGGGAATGGCTACACCTTC	CSAIGQGGNGYTF
few	TRBJ2-5	.	TRBV5-4	TGTGCCAGCAGCCTACGGACAGTACAAGAGACCCAGTACTTC	CASSLRTVQETQYF
few	TRBJ2-7	TRBD1	TRBV7-2	TGTGCCAGCAGCATAGGACAGGGGGCGGCCTACGAGCAGTACTTC	CASSIGQGAAYEQYF